This TCR beta chain came from a study of T cells in Graves' hyperthyroidism and ophthalmopathy. This CDR3 is 14 amino acids long. Trimming took 5 bases from V and 5 from J; bases not matched to a gene: 7. Germline V CDR1 and CDR2: DFQATT, SNEGSKA (reference sequence). Amplified TCR beta CDR3 regions derived from RNA transcripts. RT-PCR in the first round (using the HTBI primer set) targeted the TCR CDR3. TCRdb re-analysed the multiplex PCR reads in MiXCR, keeping a single row per CDR3 protein. The data show a few hundred thousand distinct CDR3 sequences, 15% to 20% seen once. This clonotype was counted many times.

The J gene is TRBJ1-5, the V gene TRBV20-1, with TRBD1 matching 9 bases. This receptor was identified in a woman aged 40 to 50 with Graves' ophthalmopathy. The sample was blood. The CDR3 bases are TGCAGTGCTCGAACCACAGGGGGCCATCAGCCCCAGCATTTT. This encodes CSARTTGGHQPQHF.